The clone carrying this T cell receptor (beta chain) was detected only a few times. Its target is unknown. The sample is drawn from a study of T-cell memory formation after mild COVID-19. Study details: TCR clustering was largely donor specific.

The J segment lost 3 bases and the V segment lost 5 bases, leaving 10 bases of the junction unmatched. Looked up from germline, CDR1 is MNHEY and CDR2 is SVGEGT. The CDR3 contains 15 residues. MiXCR was run by TCRdb on the 5' RACE reads, yielding one entry per CDR3 protein. The sample lists more than 350,000 distinct CDR3 sequences; under 25% were seen once. General study results and limits: Contracting CD4+ clones sat mainly in CM and EM; CD8+ in EMRA. Contracting clones from day 15 to 85 had balanced CD4/CD8; later expanders favoured CD4+.

Sequenced: PBMCs or a T cell subset sorted from them (not recorded which). The TCR was taken from an adult woman who had mild COVID-19 (a few samples of this study predate the infection). Cell type and time point are not known. V usage is TRBV6-2 or TRBV6-3 and J usage is TRBJ2-7; 7 bases align to TRBD2. CDR3: CASSPSPGGNYEQYF. CDR3 nucleotides: TGTGCCAGCAGTCCATCGCCGGGAGGAAACTACGAGCAGTACTTC.